The next 19 T cell receptor beta chains were all read from a single sample in a study of cytomegalovirus exposure and HLA in healthy donors. A multiplex PCR was run with 60 Vbeta primers and 13 Jbeta primers. Sequencing used immunoSEQ multiplex PCR; TCRdb keeps in-frame clones, though not all of them. The sample shows some 110,000 clones, around a tenth of them seen only once. Material: PBMCs. Source of these receptors: a man aged 35 to 55 in good health and CMV-seropositive.

This clone was picked up a small number of times. The rearrangement joins TRBV7-9 to TRBJ2-1, with D possibly TRBD2 on 6 matching bases. V lost 3 bases to trimming and J lost 0 bases, with 6 bases between them. CDR1 SEHNR and CDR2 FQNEAQ come from the germline V gene (reference sequence). The CDR3 is made up of 14 amino acids. The CDR3: CASSFSGSYNEQFF. CDR3 DNA: TGTGCCAGCAGCTTTAGCGGCTCCTACAATGAGCAGTTCTTC.

The V and J genes are TRBV25-1 and TRBJ2-6, with D perhaps TRBD2 (5 bases). The CDR3 totals 16 residues. The V end was cut by 4 bases, the J end by 0 bases, with 10 bases between. From germline, CDR1 is MGHDK and CDR2 SYGVNS. CDR3 in DNA: TGTGCCAGCAGTGCGGACGGGATCTCTGGGGCCAACGTCCTGACTTTC. It specifies CASSADGISGANVLTF.

A remark on this clone: Other DNA sequences from this sample encode an identical CDR3 as well. V is TRBV5-6 and J is TRBJ2-3, with 9 nucleotides matching TRBD2. The germline V gene encodes CDR1 SGHDT and CDR2 YYEEEE. The trim removed 0 bases at V and 0 bases at J, leaving 5 bases unmatched. The CDR3 is 17 residues long. CDR3 in amino acids: CASSLVGLAFSTDTQYF. Written as DNA, the CDR3 is TGTGCCAGCAGCTTGGTGGGACTAGCTTTTAGCACAGATACGCAGTATTTT.

The rearrangement links TRBV6-1 to TRBJ1-5; no definite D call. V was shortened by 2 bases and J by 4 bases, with 12 bases between the two germline ends. The germline CDR1 and CDR2 sequences are MNHNS and SASEGT. The CDR3 has 15 amino acids. The CDR3 sequence is CASSEMMRWNQPQHF. In DNA form, the CDR3 reads TGTGCCAGCAGTGAAATGATGAGGTGGAATCAGCCCCAGCATTTT.

This clone was observed a few times. The chain is built from TRBV5-1 and TRBJ2-7, with TRBD1 identical over 7 bases. Germline loops: CDR1 SGHRS, CDR2 YFSETQ. V gave up 1 base and J gave up 5 bases; unmatched junction bases: 9. The CDR3 is 15 residues long. CDR3 in DNA: TGCGCCAGCAGCTTGATAGAAGGGGGCATCAACGAGCAGTACTTC. The encoded protein is CASSLIEGGINEQYF.

This clone was detected a few times. The chain joins TRBV27 to TRBJ2-4, with D maybe TRBD2 (5 bases). V was pared by 8 bases and J by 3 bases, with 17 bases between. This CDR3 region has 15 residues. The germline gives CDR1 MNHEY, CDR2 SMNVEV (reference sequence). Here the CDR3 DNA reads TGTGCCAGCGGCCTTTGGGAAGGAGGCAAAAACATTCAGTACTTC. It translates to CASGLWEGGKNIQYF.

The chain is built from TRBV27 and TRBJ2-1, with D perhaps matching TRBD1 (6 bases). CDR1 and CDR2 from the germline V gene are MNHEY and SMNVEV (reference sequence). CDR3 length: 14 residues. V was shortened by 2 bases and J by 10 bases, with 15 bases between the two germline ends. The CDR3 DNA reads TGTGCCAGCAGTTTAAGGGGTACGGGGACAGAGCAGTTCTTC. This sequence encodes CASSLRGTGTEQFF.

The chain combines TRBV29-1 with TRBJ2-1, with TRBD1 identical over 7 bases. Trimming at V came to 5 bases and at J to 3 bases, leaving 4 bases not matched to a gene. The V gene's germline CDR1 is SQVTM and CDR2 ANQGSEA. The CDR3 has 13 amino acids. Written as DNA, the CDR3 is TGCAGCGTTTGGGCAGGGGGCTACAATGAGCAGTTCTTC. Translation gives CSVWAGGYNEQFF.

In this sample, this clone turned up a few times. The chain employs TRBV25-1 and TRBJ1-2; maybe TRBD1 (6 bases). There are 13 residues in the CDR3. With 4 bases removed from V and 5 bases from J, the gap between germline ends came to 11 bases. The germline V gene encodes CDR1 MGHDK and CDR2 SYGVNS. CDR3 in amino acids: CASSGQASYGYTF. Here the CDR3 DNA reads TGTGCCAGCAGTGGACAGGCGTCGTATGGCTACACCTTC.

The table lists this clone with many counts. This sequence joins TRBV4-1 and TRBJ2-7; the D is unclear. The V gene lost 6 bases and the J gene lost 1 base, with 10 bases spanning the gap. Per the germline V gene, CDR1 is MGHRA and CDR2 is YSYEKL. This CDR3 is 13 amino acids long. The CDR3 DNA sequence: TGCGCCAGCAGTCTTATGCTATCCTACGAGCAGTACTTC. As protein: CASSLMLSYEQYF.

This clone was seen only a few times. The chain is built from TRBV5-6 and TRBJ1-1; D remains unclear. The germline V and J ends were trimmed by 0 bases and 14 bases, with 20 bases remaining between them. The germline V gene has CDR1 SGHDT and CDR2 YYEEEE. The CDR3 runs 14 residues. In DNA form, the CDR3 reads TGTGCCAGCAGCTTGGGGTGGGCGCAGGAGGAAAAGTTCTTT. Protein product: CASSLGWAQEEKFF.

This clone was seen a few times. The chain links TRBV5-1 to TRBJ2-7; D may be TRBD2 (5 bases). The germline V and J ends were trimmed by 1 base and 0 bases, with 8 bases remaining between them. The CDR3 has 14 residues. Germline CDR1 and CDR2: SGHRS and YFSETQ. Written as DNA, the CDR3 is TGCGCCAGCAGCTTGACCGGGGACTCCTACGAGCAGTACTTC. Protein: CASSLTGDSYEQYF.

There are a few counts of this clone. The chain has TRBV5-1 and TRBJ1-3, with D perhaps matching TRBD1 (5 bases). Germline lookup yields CDR1 SGHRS and CDR2 YFSETQ. The CDR3 extends over 15 amino acids. Between the trimmed V and J ends, which lost 7 bases and 4 bases, there was a span of 18 bases. CDR3 amino acids: CASQNSGGEGNTIYF. The CDR3 DNA is TGCGCCAGCCAAAACTCCGGGGGAGAAGGAAACACCATATATTTT.

This clone was counted only a few times. The gene calls are TRBV14 and TRBJ1-1; 8 bases align to TRBD1. The CDR3 has 12 residues. The junction had 5 bases not matched to a gene; V was cut back by 4 bases and J by 10 bases. Germline CDR1 and CDR2: SGHDN and FVKESK. Written as DNA, the CDR3 is TGTGCCAGCAGCCCGACAGGGGTTACAGCTTTCTTT. This encodes CASSPTGVTAFF.

The chain is built from TRBV9 and TRBJ2-5, with TRBD2 matching 13 bases. The assigned J gene may be wrong: the sequence end matches TRBJ2-7 better. CDR3 length: 14 amino acids. Looked up from germline, CDR1 is SGDLS and CDR2 is YYNGEE. The CDR3 spells CASSVGTSGSEQYF. The CDR3 region has the DNA TGTGCCAGCAGCGTAGGGACTAGCGGGAGCGAGCAGTACTTC.

This sequence joins TRBV5-6 and TRBJ2-2, with 8 positions matching TRBD2. The germline V gene has CDR1 SGHDT and CDR2 YYEEEE. Unmatched junction bases numbered 2, after V lost 0 bases and J lost 4 bases. The CDR3 has 15 residues. In DNA form, the CDR3 reads TGTGCCAGCAGCTTGGCGGGAGGGCTCACCGGGGAGCTGTTTTTT. It yields the protein CASSLAGGLTGELFF.

The rearrangement joins TRBV6-5 to TRBJ2-7; D is perhaps TRBD2 (6 bases). Trimming cost V 5 bases and J 2 bases, with 13 bases left between them. Germline lookup yields CDR1 MNHEY and CDR2 SVGAGI. The length of the CDR3 is 14 residues. The CDR3 sequence: CASSNRDWAYEQYF. The DNA of the CDR3 is TGTGCCAGCAGTAACCGGGACTGGGCCTACGAGCAGTACTTC.

This chain uses TRBV6-5 with TRBJ2-7, with a tentative D call TRBD1 (5 bases). Germline V gene lookup returns CDR1 MNHEY and CDR2 SVGAGI. V gave up 2 bases and J gave up 3 bases, with 8 bases separating them. The CDR3 spans 13 residues. In nucleotides, the CDR3 is TGTGCCAGCAGTTACGTCCAGGGCTACGAGCAGTACTTC. It is translated as CASSYVQGYEQYF.

The chain is built from TRBV5-8 and TRBJ2-1, with TRBD2 matching over 7 bases. Germline V gene lookup returns CDR1 SGHTS and CDR2 YDEGEE. This CDR3 is built from 16 residues. The V and J ends lost 0 bases and 2 bases, in that order; junction bases with no gene match: 5. CDR3 protein: CASSLASGTTYNEQFF. CDR3 bases: TGTGCCAGCAGCTTGGCCTCCGGGACTACCTACAATGAGCAGTTCTTC.